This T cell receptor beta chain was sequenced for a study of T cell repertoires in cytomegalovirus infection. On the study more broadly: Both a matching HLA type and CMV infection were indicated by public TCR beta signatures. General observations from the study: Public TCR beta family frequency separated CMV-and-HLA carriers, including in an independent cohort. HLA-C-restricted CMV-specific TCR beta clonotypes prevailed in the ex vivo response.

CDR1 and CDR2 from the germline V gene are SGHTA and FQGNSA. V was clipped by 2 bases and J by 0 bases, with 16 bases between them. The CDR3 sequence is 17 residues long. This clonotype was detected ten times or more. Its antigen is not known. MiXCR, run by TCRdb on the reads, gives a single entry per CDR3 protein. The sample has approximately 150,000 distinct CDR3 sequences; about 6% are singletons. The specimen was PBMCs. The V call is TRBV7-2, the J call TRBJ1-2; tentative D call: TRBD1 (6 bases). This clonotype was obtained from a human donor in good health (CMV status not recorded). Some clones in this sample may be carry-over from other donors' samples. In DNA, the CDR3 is TGTGCCAGCAGCTTACGGTCCGCGGGGGCGGCTAACTATGGCTACACCTTC. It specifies CASSLRSAGAANYGYTF.